The 4 T cell receptor beta chains below come from one sample, sequenced in a study of T cells after yellow fever vaccination. Each CDR3 protein is one row after TCRdb ran MiXCR on the 5' RACE reads. The table includes approximately 600,000 distinct CDR3 sequences, 9% to 15% detected once. The specimen comprised PBMCs, sampled on the day of the yellow fever booster vaccination. These receptors originate from a man aged 30 to 39 who received the YFV17D yellow fever vaccine.

The rearrangement joins TRBV7-8 to TRBJ2-7; TRBD1 aligns across 10 bases. The ends lost 5 bases at V and 7 bases at J; junction bases unmatched: 11. Germline V lookup: CDR1 SGHVS, CDR2 FQNEAQ. CDR3 size: 15 residues. Here the CDR3 DNA reads TGTGCCAGCAGCCGGCGGGACAGGGGATCGCGGGAGCAGTACTTC. It yields the protein CASSRRDRGSREQYF.

This clonotype was seen ten or more times. This chain joins TRBV7-8 and TRBJ2-3, with TRBD2 as a possible D gene (7 bases). Germline V lookup: CDR1 SGHVS, CDR2 FQNEAQ. This CDR3 spans 16 amino acids. In nucleotides, the CDR3 is TGTGTTTCGCGGGGGCACAGTATAGCGGAGGCAGATACGCAGTATTTT. Its translation is CVSRGHSIAEADTQYF.

This clonotype appeared many times. This chain uses TRBV10-3 with TRBJ1-3; D gene ambiguous. Per germline, CDR1 ENHRY and CDR2 SYGVKD. Deletions cut 2 bases from V and 4 bases from J, with 9 bases between. CDR3 length: 14 residues. The CDR3: CAISERDAGNTIYF. Here the CDR3 DNA reads TGTGCCATCAGTGAGAGGGATGCGGGAAACACCATATATTTT.

This clonotype was counted between two and nine times. The CDR3 DNA follows: TGTGCCAGCAGCGACCCGGGACTAGCGTCCTACGAGCAGTACTTC. Translated: CASSDPGLASYEQYF. The chain couples TRBV5-4 to TRBJ2-7; 10 bases match TRBD2. Germline-derived CDR1 and CDR2 are SGHNT and YYREEE (reference sequence). J lost 1 base, V lost 4 bases, and 5 bases had no gene match. This CDR3 is built from 15 residues.